This T cell receptor beta chain is drawn from a study of cytomegalovirus exposure and HLA in healthy donors. The PCR used 60 Vbeta and 13 Jbeta primers. Some clones are missing from TCRdb's copy, which holds only in-frame ones; the method was immunoSEQ multiplex PCR. The profile shows 200,000 to 250,000 clones, around 80% of them singletons. This TCR was sampled from a woman aged 60-75 years in good health and CMV-seropositive. The sample comprised PBMCs.

The CDR3 DNA sequence: TGTGCCACCAGCCGGGAACCAGGGGAACTCTCCTACAATGAGCAGTTCTTC. Translation gives CATSREPGELSYNEQFF. The J gene is TRBJ2-1, the V gene TRBV15, with D maybe TRBD1 (6 bases). V dropped 5 bases and J dropped 0 bases, with 17 bases sitting between them. The CDR3 runs to 17 residues. Germline CDR1 LNHNV, CDR2 YYDKDF (reference sequence).